This T cell receptor beta chain is drawn from a study of blood T cells in healthy people across ages. Study conclusions and caveats: Comparison with aged donors showed that long-lived donors had more naive CD4+ cells and higher diversity.

Investigators took ten milliliters of peripheral blood from every donor. Isolation of PBMCs gave at least 6 million cells per sample. Primers used in a second PCR of about 7 to 12 cycles were a sample-barcoded 5' primer and a J-beta primer mix. TCRdb itself ran the 5' RACE reads through MiXCR, one entry per CDR3 protein. The repertoire includes approximately 2,000,000 distinct CDR3 sequences, about two fifths of them detected once, and 20% to 25% sits in the top ten. Trimming took 4 bases from V and 2 from J; bases not matched to a gene: 5. Germline-derived CDR1 and CDR2 are DFQATT and SNEGSKA (reference sequence). The CDR3 extends over 13 amino acids. Details on this clonotype: What it binds is not known.

Sequencing used blood. The clonotype originates from a human donor in good health. This rearrangement joins TRBV20-1 to TRBJ2-7; 7 bases agree with TRBD1. The CDR3 nucleotides are TGCAGTGCTATGAGGCAGGGGGCCTACGAGCAGTACTTC. Residues: CSAMRQGAYEQYF.